This T cell receptor (beta chain) was obtained from a study of graft-versus-host responses after intestinal transplantation. The overall study: The transplants performed in recipients were multivisceral, liver-intestinal, or isolated intestinal. Recipients across the board were started on anti-thymocyte globulin induction, then kept on tacrolimus and steroids for about 3 years.

As for this clone: Its target is not known.

General observations from the study: Recipient marrow held GvH clones, some first seen in ileum or blood.

The V and J ends lost 3 bases and 1 base, in that order; junction bases with no gene match: 3. The length of the CDR3 is 15 residues. Germline assignment: CDR1 SEHNR and CDR2 FQNEAQ (reference sequence). Profiling relied on immunoSEQ multiplex PCR, and the TCRdb table lists in-frame clones only, not all of them. Among around 54,000 clones, under 95% were seen once, and the ten largest hold 5% to 6.5%. This clonotype was obtained from a human patient who received an intestinal transplant, so some T cells may come from the graft donor. Specimen: PBMCs, collected 650 to 670 days after intestinal transplant. The gene calls are TRBV7-9 and TRBJ1-1, with 9 nucleotides matching TRBD1. The DNA for the CDR3 is TGTGCCAGCAGCTTTACAGGGGGCCCGAACACTGAAGCTTTCTTT. Its translation: CASSFTGGPNTEAFF.